A few counts support the clone carrying this T cell receptor (beta chain). These data originate in a study of OX40 agonist ivuxolimab in advanced cancers. Sequencing used immunoSEQ multiplex PCR; TCRdb keeps in-frame clones, though not all of them. The sample lists about 74,000 clones; around 80% were seen once. This CDR3 is 13 amino acids long. CDR1 MDHEN and CDR2 SYDVKM come from the germline V gene. The germline V and J ends were trimmed by 7 bases and 0 bases, with 10 bases remaining between them. The sample in question was CD4+ or CD8+ T cells sorted from blood, obtained in a trial of the OX40 agonist ivuxolimab. The sequence derives from an adult with an advanced solid tumor such as melanoma, head and neck, liver or kidney cancer. The chain has TRBV28 and TRBJ2-7; unclear D gene. The CDR3 region is CASTRPSSYEQYF. The CDR3 coding sequence is TGTGCCAGCACGAGACCCAGCTCCTACGAGCAGTACTTC.